The present T cell receptor (beta chain) was sequenced within a study of CD8 T cells in ankylosing spondylitis. Study-level results: One TCR beta motif, made up of fewer than 10 highly homologous variants, appeared characteristic of ankylosing spondylitis blood. According to the report, clones linked to the disease were significantly enriched in matched synovial fluid samples taken from ankylosing spondylitis patients. Reactive arthritis synovial fluid and blood were previously reported to contain some motif variants.

This CDR3 comprises 15 residues. The V end was cut by 1 base, the J end by 2 bases, with 9 bases between. Preparation of TCR beta libraries was done by quantitative 5'-RACE with molecular barcodes. TCRdb re-analysed the 5' RACE reads in MiXCR, keeping a single row per CDR3 protein. The sample comprises about 130,000 distinct CDR3 sequences, 9.5% to 12% of which are singletons, and roughly 4.3% rests with the top ten. This clonotype was seen a few times. The antigen is unknown. The chain carries TRBV12-3 or TRBV12-4 and TRBJ1-3; D might be TRBD1 (5 bases). Specimen: blood, either unsorted or a sorted T cell fraction (not recorded which). The sequence derives from a female donor with ankylosing spondylitis or in good health (not recorded which). CDR3 sequence reads: CASSLGGGAGNTIYF. CDR3 DNA sequence: TGTGCCAGCAGTTTAGGGGGCGGTGCTGGAAACACCATATATTTT.